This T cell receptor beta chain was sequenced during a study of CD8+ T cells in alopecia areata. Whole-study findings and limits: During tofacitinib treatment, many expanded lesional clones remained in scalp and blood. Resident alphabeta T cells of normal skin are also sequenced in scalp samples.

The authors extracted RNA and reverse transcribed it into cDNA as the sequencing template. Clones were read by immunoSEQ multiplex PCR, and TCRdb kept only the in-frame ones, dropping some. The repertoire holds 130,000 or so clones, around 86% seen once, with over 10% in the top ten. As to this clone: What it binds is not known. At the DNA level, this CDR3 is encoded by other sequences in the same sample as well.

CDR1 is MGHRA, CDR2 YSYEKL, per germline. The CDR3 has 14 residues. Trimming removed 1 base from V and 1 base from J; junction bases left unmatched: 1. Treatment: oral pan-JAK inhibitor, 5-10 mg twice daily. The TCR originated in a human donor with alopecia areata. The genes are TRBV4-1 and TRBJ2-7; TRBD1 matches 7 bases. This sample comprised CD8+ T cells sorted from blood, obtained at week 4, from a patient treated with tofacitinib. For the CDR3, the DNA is TGCGCCAGCAGCCAAGGACAGGGATCCTACGAGCAGTACTTC. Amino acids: CASSQGQGSYEQYF.